One sample yielded the 26 T cell receptor beta chains listed below, sequenced in a study of shared clonotypes between healthy human individuals. The protocol was immunoSEQ multiplex PCR, while the TCRdb copy is restricted to in-frame clones and leaves out a portion. Among about 520,000 clones listed, 95% to 97% were seen once. Sequencing was done on a sample of naive CD4+ T cells sorted from blood. As to subset: CD45RA+ positively selected. The receptors derive from a woman aged 25 to 39 in good health.

This sequence joins TRBV5-1 and TRBJ2-7; 7 nucleotides match TRBD1. Germline V gene lookup returns CDR1 SGHRS and CDR2 YFSETQ. The CDR3 length is 14 residues. V shed 4 bases, J shed 1 base, and the junction held 5 bases outside the gene matches. DNA for the CDR3: TGCGCCAGCAGCCACGACAGGGTTTCCTACGAGCAGTACTTC. Encoded protein: CASSHDRVSYEQYF.

Turning to this clone: The same CDR3 arises from other DNA sequences in this sample as well. The chain is built from TRBV6-1 and TRBJ2-7, with TRBD2 matching 7 bases. Unmatched junction bases numbered 1, after V lost 8 bases and J lost 0 bases. Germline values: CDR1 MNHNS, CDR2 SASEGT. The CDR3 has 12 amino acids. The CDR3 DNA sequence: TGTGCCAGCGCGGGAGTCTCCTACGAGCAGTACTTC. Amino acids: CASAGVSYEQYF.

V and J are TRBV2 and TRBJ1-1; maybe TRBD1 (5 bases). V was pared by 9 bases and J by 0 bases, with 17 bases between. Germline V gene sequence: CDR1 SNHLY, CDR2 FYNNEI. This CDR3 region has 15 residues. CDR3 sequence: CAREPDRLMNTEAFF. Written as DNA, the CDR3 is TGTGCCAGGGAACCCGACAGACTAATGAACACTGAAGCTTTCTTT.

The V gene is TRBV19, the J gene TRBJ2-3; tentatively, D is TRBD2 (6 bases). CDR1 is LNHDA, CDR2 SQIVND, per germline (reference sequence). Trimming removed 9 bases at V and 0 bases at J, with 16 bases between. This CDR3 contains 15 residues. In DNA form, the CDR3 reads TGTGCCAGCTCACGACTAGGGGCTAGCACAGATACGCAGTATTTT. Its protein product is CASSRLGASTDTQYF.

The V and J genes are TRBV27 and TRBJ2-1, with TRBD2 matching over 16 bases. The germline gives CDR1 MNHEY, CDR2 SMNVEV (reference sequence). After removal of 5 bases from V and 7 bases from J, the junction contained 5 bases not matched to a gene. The CDR3 spans 16 residues. CDR3: CASSGTSGRAGNEQFF. CDR3 coding DNA: TGTGCCAGCAGTGGGACTAGCGGGAGGGCCGGGAATGAGCAGTTCTTC.

The chain employs TRBV2 and TRBJ2-2; no clear D. CDR1 and CDR2 (germline): SNHLY, FYNNEI. Deletions cut 6 bases from V and 7 bases from J, with 9 bases between. The CDR3 is 12 amino acids. The CDR3 loop is CASSGLGGELFF. CDR3 nucleotides: TGTGCCAGCAGCGGTTTGGGCGGGGAGCTGTTTTTT.

This chain connects TRBV18 to TRBJ2-1; no reliable D call. Trimming cost V 0 bases and J 5 bases, with 5 bases left between them. Germline CDR1 KGHSH, CDR2 LQKENI. The CDR3 totals 13 residues. The CDR3 coding sequence is TGTGCCAGCTCACCACCGCTGCACAATGAGCAGTTCTTC. It translates to CASSPPLHNEQFF. The variable domain in full, with the rest retrieved from reference TRBV18 and TRBJ2-1, is NAGVMQNPRHLVRRRGQEARLRCSPMKGHSHVYWYRQLPEEGLKFMVYLQKENIIDESGMPKERFSAEFPKEGPSILRIQQVVRGDSAAYFCASSPPLHNEQFFGPGTRLTVL.

V gene TRBV2 combines with J gene TRBJ1-2, with unresolved D. In germline, CDR1 is SNHLY, CDR2 FYNNEI. V was pared by 2 bases and J by 4 bases, with 11 bases between. The CDR3 has 14 amino acids. The DNA of the CDR3 is TGTGCCAGCAGTGAAACCGCGACGGGCTATGGCTACACCTTC. Translated: CASSETATGYGYTF.

The J gene is TRBJ2-7, the V gene TRBV15; D ambiguous. Germline CDR1 is LNHNV and CDR2 is YYDKDF (reference sequence). V was cut by 0 bases and J by 3 bases, with 6 bases left in between. This CDR3 has 13 amino acids. The CDR3 nucleotides are TGTGCCACCAGCAGAGATGTGTTCTACGAGCAGTACTTC. This gives the protein CATSRDVFYEQYF.

The chain combines TRBV5-6 with TRBJ1-1; no clear D. The CDR3 runs to 14 residues. Trimming took off 2 bases at V and 1 base at J, with 9 bases between the two ends. Germline V gene lookup returns CDR1 SGHDT and CDR2 YYEEEE. The CDR3 sequence: CASSFYDGNTEAFF. The DNA of the CDR3 is TGTGCCAGCAGCTTCTACGACGGGAACACTGAAGCTTTCTTT.

This chain links TRBV7-8 with TRBJ2-3; D unclear. V was pared by 1 base and J by 4 bases, with 12 bases between. From germline, CDR1 is SGHVS and CDR2 FQNEAQ. CDR3 length: 15 residues. CDR3 loop: CASSLENGRSDTQYF. For the CDR3, the DNA is TGTGCCAGCAGCTTAGAGAATGGTCGGTCAGATACGCAGTATTTT.

V usage is TRBV18 and J usage is TRBJ2-7; tentatively, D is TRBD2 (6 bases). The CDR3 length is 15 residues. Trimming stripped 3 bases from V and 4 bases from J, with 16 bases between. CDR1 and CDR2 (germline): KGHSH, LQKENI. CDR3 DNA: TGTGCCAGCTCACCGGGGGTCGGACGGGAGTACGAGCAGTACTTC. This codes for CASSPGVGREYEQYF.

The rearrangement links TRBV5-1 to TRBJ1-2; D remains ambiguous. Germline V CDR1 and CDR2: SGHRS, YFSETQ. This CDR3 has 14 amino acids. V was pared by 7 bases and J by 0 bases, with 13 bases between. CDR3 in amino acids: CASGSWEANYGYTF. CDR3 sequence (DNA): TGCGCCAGCGGCTCTTGGGAAGCTAACTATGGCTACACCTTC. The full variable domain, in which reference TRBV5-1 and TRBJ1-2 provide the parts outside the CDR3, is KAGVTQTPRYLIKTRGQQVTLSCSPISGHRSVSWYQQTPGQGLQFLFEYFSETQRNKGNFPGRFSGRQFSNSRSEMNVSTLELGDSALYLCASGSWEANYGYTFGSGTRLTVV.

The genes are TRBV25-1 and TRBJ1-1, with a tentative D call TRBD1 (5 bases). Germline loops: CDR1 MGHDK, CDR2 SYGVNS. The V end lost 7 bases, the J end lost 3 bases, and 18 bases lay between the germline ends. The CDR3 consists of 15 residues. In nucleotides, the CDR3 is TGTGCCAGCACCAAGGGGTGGGGTCTAGACACTGAAGCTTTCTTT. It specifies CASTKGWGLDTEAFF.

The genes are TRBV7-2 and TRBJ2-7, with D possibly TRBD2 on 6 matching bases. The germline gives CDR1 SGHTA, CDR2 FQGNSA. This CDR3 is built from 17 residues. V was clipped by 1 base and J by 1 base, with 17 bases between them. The CDR3 DNA sequence: TGTGCCAGCAGCTTAGGAGGGCTAGCGCCTATATCCTACGAGCAGTACTTC. Translated, it gives CASSLGGLAPISYEQYF.

As for this clone: Other DNA sequences in the same sample also yield this CDR3. This rearrangement joins TRBV28 to TRBJ1-4; D unclear. The germline V gene encodes CDR1 MDHEN and CDR2 SYDVKM. CDR3 size: 12 residues. The V gene lost 2 bases and the J gene lost 8 bases, with 6 bases spanning the gap. In DNA form, the CDR3 reads TGTGCCAGCAGTTTAAGAGGAGAAAAACTGTTTTTT. It codes for CASSLRGEKLFF.

The chain recombines TRBV6-6 with TRBJ1-1; TRBD1 might be the D (6 bases). There are 13 residues in the CDR3. Germline V gene lookup returns CDR1 MNHNY and CDR2 SVGAGI (reference sequence). Deletions cut 2 bases from V and 11 bases from J, with 15 bases between. The CDR3 reads CASSYIDRRQAFF. Written as DNA, the CDR3 is TGTGCCAGCAGTTACATCGACAGGAGGCAGGCTTTCTTT.

The chain couples TRBV27 to TRBJ2-7; D is undetermined. The germline V gene has CDR1 MNHEY and CDR2 SMNVEV (reference sequence). The length of the CDR3 is 15 residues. V lost 6 bases, J lost 1 base, and 16 bases lay in between. The CDR3: CASSPWRRHSYEQYF. CDR3 coding DNA: TGTGCCAGCAGCCCCTGGCGGAGACATTCCTACGAGCAGTACTTC.

This sequence joins TRBV5-1 and TRBJ2-5; 11 bases agree with TRBD2. The CDR3 totals 16 residues. The V gene's germline CDR1 is SGHRS and CDR2 YFSETQ. Unmatched junction bases numbered 5, after V lost 4 bases and J lost 0 bases. The CDR3 nucleotides read TGCGCCAGCAGCCTGACTAGCGGGAACCACCAAGAGACCCAGTACTTC. It yields the protein CASSLTSGNHQETQYF.

The V gene is TRBV7-9, the J gene TRBJ2-1, with D unclear. Trimming took 2 bases from V and 6 from J, leaving 5 bases between them. CDR3 length: 12 amino acids. CDR1 is SEHNR, CDR2 FQNEAQ, per germline (reference sequence). The CDR3 bases are TGTGCCAGCAGCTTATTGGCCAATGAGCAGTTCTTC. Encoded protein: CASSLLANEQFF.

This chain uses TRBV28 with TRBJ2-1; TRBD2 agrees at 10 bases. V trimming: 5 bases; J trimming: 4 bases; junction bases outside the gene matches: 5. The CDR3 is made up of 15 amino acids. CDR1 and CDR2 (germline): MDHEN, SYDVKM. CDR3 nucleotides: TGTGCCAGCAGTCCGCTAGCGGGAGCATACAATGAGCAGTTCTTC. This codes for CASSPLAGAYNEQFF.

Remarks on this clone: Other nucleotide sequences from this sample produce the same CDR3. The chain is built from TRBV18 and TRBJ2-3, with D maybe TRBD2 (5 bases). Deletions cut 1 base from V and 5 bases from J, with 7 bases between. The CDR3 loop spans 13 amino acids. Per germline, CDR1 KGHSH and CDR2 LQKENI. CDR3 sequence: CASSPQGGDTQYF. The CDR3 nucleotides are TGTGCCAGCTCACCACAAGGAGGAGATACGCAGTATTTT.

The chain has TRBV7-9 and TRBJ1-2; unclear D gene. Germline V CDR1 and CDR2: SEHNR, FQNEAQ (reference sequence). This CDR3 is 12 amino acids long. The V and J ends lost 3 bases and 8 bases respectively, with 10 bases between them. DNA of the CDR3: TGTGCCAGCAGCTTTGACTCGTCAGGCTACACCTTC. Protein: CASSFDSSGYTF.

On this clone: Other DNA sequences from this sample encode an identical CDR3 as well. This chain links TRBV18 with TRBJ2-2; 7 nucleotides agree with TRBD1. The CDR3 is 14 residues long. The germline V gene has CDR1 KGHSH and CDR2 LQKENI. The V segment lost 3 bases and the J segment 3 bases; nucleotides outside the gene matches: 1. CDR3 region: CASSPDRDTGELFF. The CDR3 region has the DNA TGTGCCAGCTCACCCGACAGGGACACCGGGGAGCTGTTTTTT. Complete variable domain (other parts from reference TRBV18 and TRBJ2-2): NAGVMQNPRHLVRRRGQEARLRCSPMKGHSHVYWYRQLPEEGLKFMVYLQKENIIDESGMPKERFSAEFPKEGPSILRIQQVVRGDSAAYFCASSPDRDTGELFFGEGSRLTVL.

V is TRBV19 and J is TRBJ1-2, with D unclear. V lost 7 bases and J 4 bases, leaving 13 bases between the germline ends. This CDR3 is 13 amino acids long. Germline CDR1 is LNHDA and CDR2 is SQIVND (reference sequence). The CDR3 nucleotides read TGTGCCAGTACAGAAGCCGGACTCTATGGCTACACCTTC. It yields the protein CASTEAGLYGYTF.

The J gene is TRBJ2-7, the V gene TRBV7-8, with no clear D. The CDR3 runs to 14 residues. V lost 8 bases and J 2 bases, leaving 16 bases between the germline ends. Germline V CDR1 and CDR2: SGHVS, FQNEAQ. Here the CDR3 reads CASRRLGSTYEQYF. CDR3 nucleotides: TGTGCCAGCCGGCGTTTGGGAAGCACCTACGAGCAGTACTTC.